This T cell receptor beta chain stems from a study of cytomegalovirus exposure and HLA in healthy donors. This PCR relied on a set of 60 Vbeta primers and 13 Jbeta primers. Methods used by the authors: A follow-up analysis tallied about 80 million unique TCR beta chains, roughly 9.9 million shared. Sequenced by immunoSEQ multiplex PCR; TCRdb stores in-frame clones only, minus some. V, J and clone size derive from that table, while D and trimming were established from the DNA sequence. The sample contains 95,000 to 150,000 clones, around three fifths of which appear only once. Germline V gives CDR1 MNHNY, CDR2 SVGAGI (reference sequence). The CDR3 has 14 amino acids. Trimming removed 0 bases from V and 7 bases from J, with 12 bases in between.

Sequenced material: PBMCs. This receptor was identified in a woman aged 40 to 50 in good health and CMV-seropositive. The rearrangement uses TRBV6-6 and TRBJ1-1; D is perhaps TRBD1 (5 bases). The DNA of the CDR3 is TGTGCCAGCAGTTACTCGACGTCGACAGATGAAGCTTTCTTT. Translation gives CASSYSTSTDEAFF.